The 21 T cell receptor beta chains listed next were all sequenced from one sample in a study of T cells in Graves' hyperthyroidism and ophthalmopathy. The TCR beta CDR3 regions underwent amplification using RNA transcripts as the source. TCR CDR3 underwent first-round RT-PCR with the HTBI primer set. One entry per CDR3 protein results from TCRdb running MiXCR on the multiplex PCR reads. The sample contains approximately 380,000 distinct CDR3 sequences, around 18% of which appear only once. Sequenced input: blood. The receptor source for this set is a young man with Graves' ophthalmopathy.

This clonotype was detected only a few times. The chain couples TRBV10-3 to TRBJ2-5, with D tentatively TRBD2 (6 bases). Germline-derived CDR1 and CDR2 are ENHRY and SYGVKD. The CDR3 runs to 13 residues. Trimming left V 3 bases short and J 5 bases short, with 10 bases between. This CDR3 reads CAISDGGRETQYF. As DNA, the CDR3 is TGTGCCATCAGTGACGGGGGTAGGGAGACCCAGTACTTC.

On this clonotype itself: A much bigger clone sits one base away, suggesting this may be a read error. The chain couples TRBV20-1 to TRBJ2-4, with D maybe TRBD2 (5 bases). Germline V CDR1 and CDR2: DFQATT, SNEGSKA (reference sequence). CDR3 length equals 12 residues. V was trimmed by 7 bases and J by 5 bases, leaving 12 bases between them. This CDR3 is CSVSDGENIQYF. The DNA for the CDR3 is TGCAGTGTTAGCGACGGGGAAAACATTCAGTACTTC.

Of note for this clonotype: A much larger clone lies a single base off, so this may be a read error. The V gene is TRBV3-1, the J gene TRBJ2-7, with D uncertain. Germline V gene data show CDR1 as LGHDT and CDR2 as YNNKEL (reference sequence). The germline V and J ends were trimmed by 0 bases and 6 bases, with 9 bases remaining between them. CDR3 length equals 13 residues. CDR3 protein: CASSQDWAFEQYF. DNA for the CDR3: TGTGCCAGCAGCCAAGATTGGGCTTTCGAGCAGTACTTC.

This rearrangement joins TRBV7-9 to TRBJ2-3; no clear D gene. Germline CDR1 reads SEHNR; CDR2 reads FQNEAQ (reference sequence). This CDR3 has 16 residues. The V end lost 2 bases, the J end lost 2 bases, and 14 bases lay between the germline ends. CDR3 nucleotides: TGTGCCAGCAGCTTAAGGGTTTCCTCGGCCACAGATACGCAGTATTTT. Protein product: CASSLRVSSATDTQYF.

There are a few counts of this clonotype. This rearrangement joins TRBV6-1 to TRBJ2-2; TRBD1 matches at 9 bases. The CDR3 is made up of 19 amino acids. The V and J ends lost 6 bases and 0 bases, in that order; junction bases with no gene match: 14. Germline V CDR1 and CDR2: MNHNS, SASEGT. The DNA for the CDR3 is TGTGCCAGCAGGGCTGAGGGACAGGGAGGCCCCGCGAACACCGGGGAGCTGTTTTTT. It translates to CASRAEGQGGPANTGELFF.

J is TRBJ2-3 and V is TRBV6-1, with TRBD1 as a possible D gene (5 bases). The CDR3 sequence is 15 residues long. Germline loops: CDR1 MNHNS, CDR2 SASEGT. The V and J ends lost 3 bases and 1 base respectively, with 11 bases between them. CDR3 loop: CASSDGWGGTDTQYF. Written as DNA, the CDR3 is TGTGCCAGCAGTGATGGATGGGGCGGCACAGATACGCAGTATTTT.

This clonotype was found a few times. This chain uses TRBV19 with TRBJ1-4; no definite D call. The CDR3 is 14 amino acids. Per germline, CDR1 LNHDA and CDR2 SQIVND (reference sequence). V lost 6 bases and J lost 0, with 8 bases in between. This CDR3 reads CASSTSATNEKLFF. As DNA, the CDR3 is TGTGCCAGTAGCACGAGTGCAACTAATGAAAAACTGTTTTTT.

This clonotype was picked up many times. The chain combines TRBV2 with TRBJ1-1, with 9 bases aligning to TRBD1. The CDR3 spans 14 residues. Trimming at V came to 6 bases and at J to 4 bases, leaving 6 bases not matched to a gene. Per germline, CDR1 SNHLY and CDR2 FYNNEI. The CDR3 DNA reads TGTGCCAGCAGGGGGGACAGGGTGGGCACTGAAGCTTTCTTT. Residues: CASRGDRVGTEAFF.

The chain joins TRBV10-1 to TRBJ1-1; no definite D call. CDR1 is WNHNN, CDR2 SYGVQD, per germline (reference sequence). The length of the CDR3 is 15 residues. V dropped 8 bases and J dropped 0 bases, with 16 bases sitting between them. The CDR3 protein is CASSLSAGMNTEAFF. The CDR3 nucleotides are TGCGCCAGCTCCCTAAGTGCGGGGATGAACACTGAAGCTTTCTTT.

This clonotype was detected a few times. The chain recombines TRBV27 with TRBJ1-1; D perhaps matches TRBD1 (6 bases). V gave up 4 bases and J gave up 0 bases, with 18 bases separating them. CDR3 length: 17 residues. CDR1 is MNHEY and CDR2 is SMNVEV in the germline V gene (reference sequence). This CDR3 is CASSSGLRRGMNTEAFF. The CDR3 DNA sequence: TGTGCCAGCAGTTCCGGGCTCCGCAGGGGCATGAACACTGAAGCTTTCTTT.

This clonotype was seen more than once but under ten times. The rearrangement uses TRBV20-1 and TRBJ1-2; D perhaps matches TRBD1 (5 bases). The V gene lost 5 bases and the J gene lost 5 bases, with 12 bases spanning the gap. The CDR3 has 12 residues. The germline gives CDR1 DFQATT, CDR2 SNEGSKA (reference sequence). The CDR3 sequence is CSARQTGYGYTF. CDR3 coding DNA: TGCAGTGCTCGACAGACCGGGTATGGCTACACCTTC.

This clonotype was detected ten times or more. The gene calls are TRBV2 and TRBJ2-5; 8 bases fit TRBD2. The CDR3 extends over 18 amino acids. Germline V gene sequence: CDR1 SNHLY, CDR2 FYNNEI. The ends lost 3 bases at V and 4 bases at J; junction bases unmatched: 16. CDR3 residues: CASSDWASGHLIGETQYF. CDR3 nucleotide sequence: TGTGCCAGCAGTGATTGGGCTAGCGGGCATCTTATAGGAGAGACCCAGTACTTC.

Turning to this clonotype: This could be a read error, since a much larger clone is one nucleotide away. V gene TRBV20-1 combines with J gene TRBJ1-1; no clear D gene. CDR1 and CDR2 (germline): DFQATT, SNEGSKA (reference sequence). The CDR3 loop spans 15 amino acids. The CDR3 region is CSARNVGRGSTGAFF. CDR3 nucleotide sequence: TGCAGTGCTAGAAATGTTGGGCGGGGAAGCACTGGAGCTTTCTTT.

This clonotype was detected many times. The chain joins TRBV28 to TRBJ1-2; a weak D match, TRBD1 (6 bases). The length of the CDR3 is 13 residues. Trimming left V 6 bases short and J 7 bases short, with 15 bases between. CDR1 is MDHEN, CDR2 SYDVKM, per germline. The CDR3 sequence is CASSIGQSGGYTF. Written as DNA, the CDR3 is TGTGCCAGCAGCATTGGACAGTCGGGTGGCTACACCTTC.

This clonotype was detected ten times or more. This chain joins TRBV5-4 and TRBJ2-5; 10 nucleotides align to TRBD2. The J segment lost 6 bases and the V segment lost 5 bases, leaving 7 bases of the junction unmatched. CDR1 and CDR2 from the germline V gene are SGHNT and YYREEE (reference sequence). The CDR3 loop spans 14 amino acids. CDR3 DNA sequence: TGTGCCAGCAGGGCGTTTAGCGGGGGGAAGACCCAGTACTTC. It yields the protein CASRAFSGGKTQYF.

This clonotype came up many times. The V call is TRBV2, the J call TRBJ1-1; TRBD1 is a possible D gene (5 bases). Trimming left V 9 bases short and J 4 bases short, with 24 bases between. Germline values: CDR1 SNHLY, CDR2 FYNNEI. This CDR3 comprises 16 residues. Written as DNA, the CDR3 is TGTGCCAGTATGTACGGGGTCGAAGGGGCTGGCACTGAAGCTTTCTTT. Its protein product is CASMYGVEGAGTEAFF.

This clonotype was counted a few times. This rearrangement joins TRBV27 to TRBJ1-2; 8 bases are shared with TRBD1. Germline-derived CDR1 and CDR2 are MNHEY and SMNVEV (reference sequence). The CDR3 extends over 14 amino acids. V trimming: 3 bases; J trimming: 7 bases; junction bases outside the gene matches: 7. CDR3 residues: CASSFSGGAGGYTF. Written as DNA, the CDR3 is TGTGCCAGCAGTTTCTCAGGGGGCGCGGGTGGCTACACCTTC.

This clonotype was observed at least ten times. The chain links TRBV6-8 to TRBJ2-1, with TRBD2 identical over 10 bases. CDR1 MNHGY and CDR2 SAAAGT come from the germline V gene. The junction had 12 bases not matched to a gene; V was cut back by 7 bases and J by 6 bases. This CDR3 has 16 residues. The CDR3 protein is CASTPRASGGTNEQFF. CDR3 sequence (DNA): TGTGCCAGCACTCCCAGGGCTAGCGGGGGTACCAATGAGCAGTTCTTC.

This clonotype appeared a few times. The chain couples TRBV6-1 to TRBJ1-5; TRBD1 is a possible D gene (6 bases). CDR3 length: 15 amino acids. Germline CDR1 is MNHNS and CDR2 is SASEGT. The V and J ends lost 5 bases and 4 bases respectively, with 15 bases between them. CDR3: CASSLEDRLNQPQHF. CDR3 DNA: TGTGCCAGCAGTCTTGAGGACAGATTAAATCAGCCCCAGCATTTT.

The chain recombines TRBV27 with TRBJ2-7; D perhaps matches TRBD1 (6 bases). This CDR3 contains 13 residues. Trimming stripped 9 bases from V and 4 bases from J, with 16 bases between. Germline CDR1 reads MNHEY; CDR2 reads SMNVEV (reference sequence). This chain's CDR3 is CARTFPQGYEQYF. The CDR3 DNA reads TGTGCCAGAACTTTCCCCCAGGGGTACGAGCAGTACTTC.

This clonotype turned up a few times. The rearrangement joins TRBV24-1 to TRBJ1-4; D is unclear. With 4 bases removed from V and 8 bases from J, the gap between germline ends came to 4 bases. This CDR3 is 11 amino acids long. Germline V lookup: CDR1 KGHDR, CDR2 SFDVKD. This CDR3 reads CATSDREKLFF. CDR3 nucleotides: TGTGCCACCAGTGACCGGGAAAAACTGTTTTTT.